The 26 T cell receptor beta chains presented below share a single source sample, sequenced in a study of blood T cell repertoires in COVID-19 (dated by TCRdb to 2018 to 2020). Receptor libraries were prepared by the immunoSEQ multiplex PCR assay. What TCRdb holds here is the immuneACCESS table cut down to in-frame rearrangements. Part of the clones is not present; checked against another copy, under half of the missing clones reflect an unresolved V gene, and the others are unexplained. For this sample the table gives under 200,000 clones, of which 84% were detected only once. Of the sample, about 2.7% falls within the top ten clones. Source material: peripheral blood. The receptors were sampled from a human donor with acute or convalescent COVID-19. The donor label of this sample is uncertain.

Written as DNA, the CDR3 is TGTGCCAGACGACAGGGTGGCACTGAAGCTTTCTTT. This gives the protein CARRQGGTEAFF. The chain links TRBV25-1 to TRBJ1-1; 7 nucleotides line up with TRBD1. Germline CDR1 and CDR2: MGHDK and SYGVNS. CDR3 length: 12 amino acids. V shed 9 bases and J 4 bases; nucleotides not matched to a gene: 5.

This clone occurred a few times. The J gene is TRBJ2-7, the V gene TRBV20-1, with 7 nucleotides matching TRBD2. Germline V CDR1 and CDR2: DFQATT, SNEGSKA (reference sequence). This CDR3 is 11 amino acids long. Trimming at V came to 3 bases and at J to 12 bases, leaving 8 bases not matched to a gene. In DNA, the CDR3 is TGCAGTGCTAGGACCCTATGGGGGGGGTACTTC. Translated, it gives CSARTLWGGYF.

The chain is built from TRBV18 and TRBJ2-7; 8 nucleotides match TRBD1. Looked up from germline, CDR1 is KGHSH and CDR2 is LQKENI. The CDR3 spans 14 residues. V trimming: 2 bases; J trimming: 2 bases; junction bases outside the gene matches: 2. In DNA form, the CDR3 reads TGTGCCAGCTCACCAGACAGGGGACCCTACGAGCAGTACTTC. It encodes CASSPDRGPYEQYF.

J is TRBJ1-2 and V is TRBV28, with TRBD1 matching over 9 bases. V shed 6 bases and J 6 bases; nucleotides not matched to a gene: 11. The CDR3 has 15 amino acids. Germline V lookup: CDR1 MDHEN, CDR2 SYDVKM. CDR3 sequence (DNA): TGTGCCAGCAGCACAGGGGGCGCGGGCTCCCATGGCTACACCTTC. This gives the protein CASSTGGAGSHGYTF.

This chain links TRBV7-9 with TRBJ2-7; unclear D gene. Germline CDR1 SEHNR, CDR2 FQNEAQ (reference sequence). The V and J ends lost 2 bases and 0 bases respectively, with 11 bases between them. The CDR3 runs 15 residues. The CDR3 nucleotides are TGTGCCAGCAGCTTATTTCCCGAGAGCTCCTACGAGCAGTACTTC. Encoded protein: CASSLFPESSYEQYF.

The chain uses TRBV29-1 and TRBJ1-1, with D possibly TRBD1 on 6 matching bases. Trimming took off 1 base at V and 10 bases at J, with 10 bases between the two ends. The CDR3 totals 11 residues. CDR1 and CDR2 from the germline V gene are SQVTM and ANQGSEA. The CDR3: CSVEGGGGAFF. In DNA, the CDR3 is TGCAGCGTTGAAGGAGGGGGGGGAGCTTTCTTT.

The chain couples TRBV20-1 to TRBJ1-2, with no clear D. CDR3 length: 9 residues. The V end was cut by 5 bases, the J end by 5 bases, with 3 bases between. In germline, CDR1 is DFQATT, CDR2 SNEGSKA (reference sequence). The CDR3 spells CSALYGYTF. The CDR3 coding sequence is TGCAGTGCTTTATATGGCTACACCTTC.

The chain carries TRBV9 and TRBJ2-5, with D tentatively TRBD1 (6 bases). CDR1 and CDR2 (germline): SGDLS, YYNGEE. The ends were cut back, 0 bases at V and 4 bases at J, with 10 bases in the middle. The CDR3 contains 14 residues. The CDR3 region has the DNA TGTGCCAGCAGCGTAGGGGGGCTGGGAGAGACCCAGTACTTC. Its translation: CASSVGGLGETQYF. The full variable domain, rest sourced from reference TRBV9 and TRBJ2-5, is DSGVTQTPKHLITATGQRVTLRCSPRSGDLSVYWYQQSLDQGLQFLIQYYNGEERAKGNILERFSAQQFPDLHSELNLSSLELGDSALYFCASSVGGLGETQYFGPGTRLLVL.

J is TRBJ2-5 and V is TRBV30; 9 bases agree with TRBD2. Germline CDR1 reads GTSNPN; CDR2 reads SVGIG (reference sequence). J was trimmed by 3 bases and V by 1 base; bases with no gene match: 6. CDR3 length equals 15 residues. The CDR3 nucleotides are TGTGCCTGGAGTGAGTGGTCTAGCGGGAAAGAGACCCAGTACTTC. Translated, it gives CAWSEWSSGKETQYF.

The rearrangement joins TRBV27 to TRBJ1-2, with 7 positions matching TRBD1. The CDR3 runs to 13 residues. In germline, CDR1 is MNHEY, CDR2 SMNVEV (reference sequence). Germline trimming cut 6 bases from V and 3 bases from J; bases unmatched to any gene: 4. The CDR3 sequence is CASSPTGHYGYTF. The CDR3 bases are TGTGCCAGCAGCCCGACAGGGCACTATGGCTACACCTTC.

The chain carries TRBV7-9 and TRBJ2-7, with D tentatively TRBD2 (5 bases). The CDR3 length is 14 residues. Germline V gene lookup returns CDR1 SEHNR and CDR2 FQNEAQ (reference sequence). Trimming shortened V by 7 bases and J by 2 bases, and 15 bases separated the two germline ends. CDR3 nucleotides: TGTGCCAGCAACCCTGGAGGCGTAACCTACGAGCAGTACTTC. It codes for CASNPGGVTYEQYF.

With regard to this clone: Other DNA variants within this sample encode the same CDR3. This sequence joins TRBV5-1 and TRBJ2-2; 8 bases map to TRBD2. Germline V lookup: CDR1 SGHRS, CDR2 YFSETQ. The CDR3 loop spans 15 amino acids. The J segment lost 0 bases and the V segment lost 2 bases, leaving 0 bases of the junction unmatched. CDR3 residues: CASSLLAANTGELFF. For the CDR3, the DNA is TGCGCCAGCAGCTTACTAGCGGCGAACACCGGGGAGCTGTTTTTT.

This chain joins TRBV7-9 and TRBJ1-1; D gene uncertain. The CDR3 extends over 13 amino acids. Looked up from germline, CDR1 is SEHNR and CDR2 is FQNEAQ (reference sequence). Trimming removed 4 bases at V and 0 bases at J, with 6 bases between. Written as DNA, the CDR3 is TGTGCCAGCAGCTATGTCATGAACACTGAAGCTTTCTTT. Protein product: CASSYVMNTEAFF.

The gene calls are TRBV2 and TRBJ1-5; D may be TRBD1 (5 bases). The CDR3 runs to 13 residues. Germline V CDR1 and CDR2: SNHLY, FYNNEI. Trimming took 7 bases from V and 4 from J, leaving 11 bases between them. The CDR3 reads CASIFDRNQPQHF. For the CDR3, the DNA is TGTGCCAGCATCTTTGACAGAAATCAGCCCCAGCATTTT.

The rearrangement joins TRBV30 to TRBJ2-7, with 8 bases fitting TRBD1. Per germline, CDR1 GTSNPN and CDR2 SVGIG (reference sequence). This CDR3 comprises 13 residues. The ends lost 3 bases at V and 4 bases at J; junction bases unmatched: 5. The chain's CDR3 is CAWSSTGVYEQYF. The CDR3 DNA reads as TGTGCCTGGAGCTCGACAGGGGTGTACGAGCAGTACTTC. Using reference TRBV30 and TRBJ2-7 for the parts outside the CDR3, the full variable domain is SQTIHQWPATLVQPVGSPLSLECTVEGTSNPNLYWYRQAAGRGLQLLFYSVGIGQISSEVPQNLSASRPQDRQFILSSKKLLLSDSGFYLCAWSSTGVYEQYFGPGTRLTVT.

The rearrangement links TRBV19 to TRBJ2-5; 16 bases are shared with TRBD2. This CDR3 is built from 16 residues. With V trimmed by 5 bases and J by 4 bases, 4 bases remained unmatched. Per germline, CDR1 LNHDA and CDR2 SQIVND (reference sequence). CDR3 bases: TGTGCCAGTAGTGTCGGGACTAGCGGGAGGGGAGAGACCCAGTACTTC. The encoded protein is CASSVGTSGRGETQYF.

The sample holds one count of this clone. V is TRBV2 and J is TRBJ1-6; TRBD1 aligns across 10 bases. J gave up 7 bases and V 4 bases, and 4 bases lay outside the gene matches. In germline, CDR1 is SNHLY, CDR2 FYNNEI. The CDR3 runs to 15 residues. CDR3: CASSGRDRGNSPLHF. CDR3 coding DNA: TGTGCCAGCAGTGGCCGGGACAGGGGCAATTCACCCCTCCACTTT.

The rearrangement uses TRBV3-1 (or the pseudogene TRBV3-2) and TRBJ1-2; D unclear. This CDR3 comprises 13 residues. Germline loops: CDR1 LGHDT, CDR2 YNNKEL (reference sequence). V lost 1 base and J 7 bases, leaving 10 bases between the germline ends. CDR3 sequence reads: CASSQGSLAGYTF. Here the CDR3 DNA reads TGTGCCAGCAGCCAAGGTTCTTTGGCTGGCTACACCTTC.

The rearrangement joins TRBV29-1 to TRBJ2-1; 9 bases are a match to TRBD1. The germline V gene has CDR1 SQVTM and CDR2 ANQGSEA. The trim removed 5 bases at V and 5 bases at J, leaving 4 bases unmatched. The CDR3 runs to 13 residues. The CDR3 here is CSVQQGAHNEQFF. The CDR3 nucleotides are TGCAGCGTTCAACAGGGGGCGCACAATGAGCAGTTCTTC.

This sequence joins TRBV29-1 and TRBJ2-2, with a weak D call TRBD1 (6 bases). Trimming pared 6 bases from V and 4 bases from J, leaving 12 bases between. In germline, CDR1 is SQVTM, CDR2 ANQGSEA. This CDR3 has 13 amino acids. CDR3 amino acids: CSVAQGFTGELFF. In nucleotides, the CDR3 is TGCAGCGTCGCTCAGGGGTTCACCGGGGAGCTGTTTTTT.

CDR3 in amino acids: CASSTSGRAGVYEQYF. As DNA, the CDR3 is TGTGCCAGCAGTACTAGCGGGAGGGCCGGAGTCTACGAGCAGTACTTC. V and J are TRBV2 and TRBJ2-7, with 13 bases that match TRBD2. Looked up from germline, CDR1 is SNHLY and CDR2 is FYNNEI. The CDR3 is 16 amino acids. V was clipped by 5 bases and J by 3 bases; unmatched bases: 7.

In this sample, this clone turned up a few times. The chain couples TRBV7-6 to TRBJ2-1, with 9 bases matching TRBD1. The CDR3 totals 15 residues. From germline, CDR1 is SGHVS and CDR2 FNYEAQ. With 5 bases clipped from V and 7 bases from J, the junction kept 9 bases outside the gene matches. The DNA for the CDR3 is TGTGCCAGCAGCCCGAGGGGTGGACAGGGGAATGAGCAGTTCTTC. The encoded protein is CASSPRGGQGNEQFF.

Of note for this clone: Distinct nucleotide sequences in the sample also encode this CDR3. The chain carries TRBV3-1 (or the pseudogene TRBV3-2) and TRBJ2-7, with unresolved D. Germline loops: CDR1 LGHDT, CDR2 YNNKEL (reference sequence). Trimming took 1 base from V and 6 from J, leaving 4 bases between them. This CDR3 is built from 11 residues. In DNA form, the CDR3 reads TGTGCCAGCAGCCAAGCCGGCGAGCAGTACTTC. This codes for CASSQAGEQYF.

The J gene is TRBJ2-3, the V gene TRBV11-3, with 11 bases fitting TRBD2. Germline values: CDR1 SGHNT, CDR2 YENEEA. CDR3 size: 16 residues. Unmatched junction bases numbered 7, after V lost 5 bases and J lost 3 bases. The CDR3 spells CASSLVAGGRTDTQYF. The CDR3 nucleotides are TGTGCCAGCAGCCTCGTAGCGGGAGGGAGGACAGATACGCAGTATTTT.

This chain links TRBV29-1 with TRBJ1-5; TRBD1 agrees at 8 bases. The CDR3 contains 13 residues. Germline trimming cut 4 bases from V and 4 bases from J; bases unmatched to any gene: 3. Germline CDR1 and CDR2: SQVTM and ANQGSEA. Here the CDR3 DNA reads TGCAGCGTTGTTGGACAGGGAAATCAGCCCCAGCATTTT. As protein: CSVVGQGNQPQHF. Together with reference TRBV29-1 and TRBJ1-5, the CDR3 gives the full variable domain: SAVISQKPSRDICQRGTSLTIQCQVDSQVTMMFWYRQQPGQSLTLIATANQGSEATYESGFVIDKFPISRPNLTFSTLTVSNMSPEDSSIYLCSVVGQGNQPQHFGDGTRLSIL.

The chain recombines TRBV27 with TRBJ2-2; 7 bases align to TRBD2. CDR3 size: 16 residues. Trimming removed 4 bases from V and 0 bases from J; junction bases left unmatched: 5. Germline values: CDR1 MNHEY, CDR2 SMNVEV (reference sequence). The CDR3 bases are TGTGCCAGCAGTTCACAACTAGCGACGAACACCGGGGAGCTGTTTTTT. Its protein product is CASSSQLATNTGELFF.